This T cell receptor beta chain was obtained from a study of T cells in Graves' hyperthyroidism and ophthalmopathy. Study conclusions and caveats: A model using 13 V-J features told ophthalmopathy apart from stable hyperthyroidism.

RNA transcripts yielded amplified TCR beta CDR3 regions. With the HTBI primer set, the TCR CDR3 went through a first round of RT-PCR. Using its own MiXCR run on the multiplex PCR reads, TCRdb lists one record per CDR3 protein. The sample has roughly 380,000 distinct CDR3 sequences, approximately 15% seen once. Germline V gene lookup returns CDR1 SNHLY and CDR2 FYNNEI. This CDR3 has 14 residues. The V and J ends lost 7 bases and 8 bases respectively, with 20 bases between them. This clonotype was seen at least ten times. Its specificity is unknown. Patients aged 18 to 65 with hyperthyroidism were newly diagnosed, with duration under 2 months.

The rearrangement links TRBV2 to TRBJ1-2; a possible D gene is TRBD1 (6 bases). Specimen: blood. The clonotype comes from a woman aged 55-70 years with Graves' hyperthyroidism. In nucleotides, the CDR3 is TGTGCCAGCATCGCGAGCGGGGGCTTTGGGGGCTACACCTTC. It is translated as CASIASGGFGGYTF.